This T cell receptor beta chain was sequenced in a study of regulatory T cells in long-lasting Graves disease. Assembly of TCR beta libraries relied on iRepertoire HTBI primers together with Arm-PCR of CDR3 regions. TCRdb re-derived calls from the multiplex PCR reads in MiXCR, one entry per CDR3 protein. The sample has around 500,000 distinct CDR3 sequences, around 15% seen once. The time point here: newly diagnosed GD, antithyroid drugs for less than 3 months. PBMC-derived RNA was used for the TCR library. All patients originated from an endocrinology department located in Xi'an, China. V lost 4 bases to trimming and J lost 3 bases, with 13 bases between them. The CDR3 runs to 16 residues. The germline CDR1 and CDR2 sequences are ENHRY and SYGVKD. This clonotype has just a few counts. Separately, the same data were catalogued under a study of T cells in Graves' hyperthyroidism and ophthalmopathy. That source reports: The study excluded patients with uncontrolled infection, other autoimmune disease, pregnancy or lactation. An initial round of RT-PCR targeting the TCR CDR3 relied on the HTBI primer set. For ophthalmopathy, model prediction preceded onset by a median 6.5 months.

J is TRBJ2-6 and V is TRBV10-3; D tentatively reads TRBD1 or TRBD2 (5 bases each). The sample in question was peripheral blood mononuclear cells (PBMCs), obtained at new diagnosis, from a patient treated with antithyroid drugs. The sequence derives from a woman aged 35-65 years with Graves disease. CDR3 region: CAISGDGISGANVLTF. The CDR3 DNA reads TGTGCCATCAGTGGGGACGGGATCAGTGGGGCCAACGTCCTGACTTTC.